This entry lists 16 T cell receptor beta chains sequenced from one sample in a study of blood T cell repertoires in COVID-19. Produced via immunoSEQ multiplex PCR; TCRdb's table is partial and in-frame only. The data show more than 50,000 clones, around 91% seen once. Sequencing was done on a sample of peripheral blood. The receptor set was obtained from a man in his sixties with active COVID-19.

The J gene is TRBJ2-1, the V gene TRBV9, with D hard to call. Per the germline V gene, CDR1 is SGDLS and CDR2 is YYNGEE. The CDR3 covers 13 residues. V dropped 4 bases and J dropped 3 bases, with 8 bases sitting between them. The CDR3 coding sequence is TGTGCCAGCAGCCATGGCAGCTACAATGAGCAGTTCTTC. Protein sequence: CASSHGSYNEQFF.

The chain employs TRBV9 and TRBJ1-6; D is unclear. The CDR3 totals 15 residues. Germline CDR1 and CDR2: SGDLS and YYNGEE. V was cut by 3 bases and J by 9 bases, with 16 bases left in between. The CDR3 DNA reads as TGTGCCAGCAGCGCGGCCGGAGGGTCCAGTTCACCCCTCCACTTT. It is translated as CASSAAGGSSSPLHF.

The J gene is TRBJ2-2, the V gene TRBV3-1 (or the pseudogene TRBV3-2); 7 bases are a match to TRBD1. CDR3 length: 15 amino acids. The trim removed 4 bases at V and 6 bases at J, leaving 8 bases unmatched. The germline gives CDR1 LGHDT, CDR2 YNNKEL (reference sequence). Written as DNA, the CDR3 is TGTGCCAGCAGCCGACGGGACAGTTATTCCGGGGAGCTGTTTTTT. Translating gives CASSRRDSYSGELFF.

The chain uses TRBV5-1 and TRBJ2-1, with D possibly TRBD1 on 6 matching bases. In germline, CDR1 is SGHRS, CDR2 YFSETQ. V was cut by 0 bases and J by 2 bases, with 9 bases left in between. This CDR3 has 15 amino acids. CDR3 nucleotide sequence: TGCGCCAGCAGCTTGGCCCAGGGGCCCTACAATGAGCAGTTCTTC. Its translation is CASSLAQGPYNEQFF.

The chain joins TRBV5-1 to TRBJ1-6, with 8 bases fitting TRBD1. Germline V gene data show CDR1 as SGHRS and CDR2 as YFSETQ. The trim removed 0 bases at V and 8 bases at J, leaving 4 bases unmatched. This CDR3 is 15 amino acids long. CDR3 in amino acids: CASSLEAGGYSPLHF. The CDR3 nucleotides are TGCGCCAGCAGCTTGGAGGCAGGGGGCTATTCACCCCTCCACTTT. The full variable domain, in which reference TRBV5-1 and TRBJ1-6 provide the parts outside the CDR3, is KAGVTQTPRYLIKTRGQQVTLSCSPISGHRSVSWYQQTPGQGLQFLFEYFSETQRNKGNFPGRFSGRQFSNSRSEMNVSTLELGDSALYLCASSLEAGGYSPLHFGNGTRLTVT.

The J gene is TRBJ1-2, the V gene TRBV28, with TRBD1 matching 8 bases. Germline CDR1 MDHEN, CDR2 SYDVKM. The CDR3 runs 12 residues. Losses at the gene ends were 5 bases for V and 8 bases for J; bases not matched to a gene: 4. Here the CDR3 reads CASSGQGKGYTF. The CDR3 nucleotides are TGTGCCAGCAGTGGACAGGGTAAAGGCTACACCTTC.

This chain uses TRBV7-3 with TRBJ2-7; weak D call: TRBD1 (6 bases). The CDR3 totals 13 residues. The V gene's germline CDR1 is SGHTA and CDR2 FQGTGA. The V end was cut by 2 bases, the J end by 3 bases, with 8 bases between. The CDR3 region is CASSLGGHYEQYF. The DNA for the CDR3 is TGTGCCAGCAGCTTAGGGGGCCACTACGAGCAGTACTTC.

This clone was counted a single time. V gene TRBV27 combines with J gene TRBJ2-7, with 8 positions matching TRBD1. The J segment lost 1 base and the V segment lost 4 bases, leaving 6 bases of the junction unmatched. This CDR3 is 15 amino acids long. CDR1 MNHEY and CDR2 SMNVEV come from the germline V gene (reference sequence). The CDR3 DNA sequence: TGTGCCAGCAGTTCTGGACAGGGAAAATCCTACGAGCAGTACTTC. Its protein is CASSSGQGKSYEQYF.

CDR3 residues: CASRGDREGGSPLHF. CDR3 sequence (DNA): TGTGCCAGCAGGGGTGACAGGGAAGGAGGGTCACCCCTCCACTTT. This chain joins TRBV6-5 and TRBJ1-6, with 7 bases matching TRBD1. V lost 6 bases to trimming and J lost 10 bases; unmatched junction nucleotides: 12. The CDR3 loop spans 15 amino acids. CDR1 and CDR2 (germline): MNHEY, SVGAGI.

CDR3 sequence (DNA): TGTGCCAGCAGCGTAAACTCTTACAATGAGCAGTTCTTC. It yields the protein CASSVNSYNEQFF. V usage is TRBV9 and J usage is TRBJ2-1; D is unresolved. The CDR3 length is 13 residues. Trimming cost V 1 base and J 4 bases, with 6 bases left between them. Germline lookup yields CDR1 SGDLS and CDR2 YYNGEE. Based on the CDR3 plus reference TRBV9 and TRBJ2-1, the full variable domain is DSGVTQTPKHLITATGQRVTLRCSPRSGDLSVYWYQQSLDQGLQFLIQYYNGEERAKGNILERFSAQQFPDLHSELNLSSLELGDSALYFCASSVNSYNEQFFGPGTRLTVL.

The chain uses TRBV18 and TRBJ1-1; D is perhaps TRBD1 (5 bases). Germline CDR1 KGHSH, CDR2 LQKENI. This CDR3 comprises 14 residues. V was shortened by 5 bases and J by 5 bases, with 15 bases between the two germline ends. The CDR3 sequence: CASSTTDSQTEAFF. The CDR3 nucleotides are TGTGCCAGCTCAACAACCGACAGCCAAACTGAAGCTTTCTTT.

This sequence joins TRBV18 and TRBJ2-7; 8 bases are shared with TRBD2. The germline gives CDR1 KGHSH, CDR2 LQKENI. This CDR3 is 16 amino acids long. J lost 7 bases, V lost 3 bases, and 14 bases had no gene match. The CDR3 DNA sequence: TGTGCCAGCTCACCCTATGCCTCGGGAGGGCCTGGGGAGCAGTACTTC. This codes for CASSPYASGGPGEQYF.

V usage is TRBV7-2 and J usage is TRBJ2-2, with TRBD1 as a possible D gene (6 bases). The CDR3 runs 16 residues. Germline-derived CDR1 and CDR2 are SGHTA and FQGNSA. The V gene lost 1 base and the J gene lost 2 bases, with 11 bases spanning the gap. CDR3 sequence: CASSLGTGSNTGELFF. The CDR3 DNA reads as TGTGCCAGCAGCTTAGGTACAGGGTCAAACACCGGGGAGCTGTTTTTT.

The CDR3 bases are TGTGCCAGCAGCTTGGACAGGTTAAACATTCAGTACTTC. Translating it yields CASSLDRLNIQYF. This chain links TRBV7-8 with TRBJ2-4; 7 bases map to TRBD1. CDR1 is SGHVS, CDR2 FQNEAQ, per germline. Germline trimming cut 3 bases from V and 6 bases from J; bases unmatched to any gene: 2. The CDR3 sequence is 13 residues long.

V gene TRBV5-4 combines with J gene TRBJ1-1; weak D call: TRBD1 (5 bases). Germline CDR1 and CDR2: SGHNT and YYREEE (reference sequence). The ends were cut back, 6 bases at V and 4 bases at J, with 13 bases in the middle. The CDR3 covers 13 residues. The CDR3: CASTKSQGTEAFF. For the CDR3, the DNA is TGTGCCAGCACCAAGAGCCAGGGCACTGAAGCTTTCTTT.

This clone came up once. This chain uses TRBV2 with TRBJ2-5, with 11 bases matching TRBD2. This CDR3 is 16 amino acids long. Germline V gene lookup returns CDR1 SNHLY and CDR2 FYNNEI. V dropped 3 bases and J dropped 1; count of bases not matched to a gene: 4. This CDR3 is CASSEGLAGGQETQYF. CDR3 in DNA: TGTGCCAGCAGTGAGGGGCTAGCGGGGGGCCAAGAGACCCAGTACTTC. Filled out from reference TRBV2 and TRBJ2-5, the complete variable domain reads EPEVTQTPSHQVTQMGQEVILRCVPISNHLYFYWYRQILGQKVEFLVSFYNNEISEKSEIFDDQFSVERPDGSNFTLKIRSTKLEDSAMYFCASSEGLAGGQETQYFGPGTRLLVL.